These 31 T cell receptor beta chains were sequenced from one sample in a study of cytomegalovirus exposure and HLA in healthy donors. PCR involved 60 Vbeta and 13 Jbeta primers. Sequencing was performed with immunoSEQ multiplex PCR; in TCRdb, only in-frame clones are kept and a portion is missing. The table lists more than 80,000 clones, about 81% of them singletons, with less than 3% in the top ten. The sequencing sample was made of PBMCs. Every receptor here comes from a male donor in good health and CMV-seropositive.

A single count supports this clone. The chain uses TRBV7-2 and TRBJ1-1; 7 bases agree with TRBD1. V gave up 3 bases and J gave up 0 bases; unmatched junction bases: 1. The CDR3 contains 14 residues. CDR1 is SGHTA and CDR2 is FQGNSA in the germline V gene. Here the CDR3 DNA reads TGTGCCAGCAGCTTGGGACAGTTGAACACTGAAGCTTTCTTT. Translating it yields CASSLGQLNTEAFF.

The table lists this clone with a few counts. The V call is TRBV30, the J call TRBJ2-7; 9 bases align to TRBD1. Germline-derived CDR1 and CDR2 are GTSNPN and SVGIG (reference sequence). The V and J ends lost 1 base and 6 bases, in that order; junction bases with no gene match: 7. This CDR3 has 14 amino acids. CDR3: CAWSDRDRVIEQYF. The CDR3 DNA sequence: TGTGCCTGGAGTGACCGGGACAGGGTGATCGAGCAGTACTTC.

This clone was observed a handful of times. The rearrangement joins TRBV11-2 to TRBJ2-7, with D perhaps matching TRBD2 (6 bases). There are 14 residues in the CDR3. The V end was cut by 5 bases, the J end by 0 bases, with 11 bases between. In germline, CDR1 is SGHAT, CDR2 FQNNGV. The CDR3 protein is CASSGVGGSYEQYF. CDR3 nucleotides: TGTGCCAGCAGCGGTGTGGGGGGCTCCTACGAGCAGTACTTC.

The V gene is TRBV2, the J gene TRBJ2-4, with 7 positions matching TRBD2. The CDR3 has 13 residues. Germline lookup yields CDR1 SNHLY and CDR2 FYNNEI. V shed 8 bases and J 3 bases; nucleotides not matched to a gene: 4. DNA of the CDR3: TGTGCCAGCGGGGGGGAGGACAAAAACATTCAGTACTTC. It is translated as CASGGEDKNIQYF.

The gene calls are TRBV28 and TRBJ2-1; 9 positions agree with TRBD2. The germline V gene encodes CDR1 MDHEN and CDR2 SYDVKM. This CDR3 has 16 amino acids. V lost 3 bases, J lost 5 bases, and 8 bases stayed unmatched. The CDR3: CASSFPWTSEDNEQFF. CDR3 coding DNA: TGTGCCAGCAGTTTTCCTTGGACTAGCGAGGACAATGAGCAGTTCTTC.

This clone was recorded many times. The chain couples TRBV18 to TRBJ1-2; 10 bases map to TRBD1. V lost 6 bases, J lost 6 bases, and 7 bases stayed unmatched. The CDR3 has 14 amino acids. Germline lookup yields CDR1 KGHSH and CDR2 LQKENI. For the CDR3, the DNA is TGTGCCAGCTCCCTAGCCGGGACAGGGGATGGCTACACCTTC. As protein: CASSLAGTGDGYTF. The complete variable domain, with remaining parts taken from reference TRBV18 and TRBJ1-2, reads NAGVMQNPRHLVRRRGQEARLRCSPMKGHSHVYWYRQLPEEGLKFMVYLQKENIIDESGMPKERFSAEFPKEGPSILRIQQVVRGDSAAYFCASSLAGTGDGYTFGSGTRLTVV.

The chain links TRBV1 to TRBJ1-2; the DNA was not compared with TRBD1, the D call given in the table. TRBV1 is a pseudogene locus. CDR3 length equals 17 residues. CDR3 amino acids: CTSSQELLGTGGYGYTF. The CDR3 region has the DNA TGCACCAGCAGCCAAGAGCTCCTGGGGACAGGGGGTTATGGCTACACCTTC.

The J gene is TRBJ1-2, the V gene TRBV4-1; 7 bases fit TRBD1. Germline-derived CDR1 and CDR2 are MGHRA and YSYEKL. V trimming: 3 bases; J trimming: 2 bases; junction bases outside the gene matches: 6. This CDR3 comprises 15 residues. As DNA, the CDR3 is TGCGCCAGCAGCCATGAACCGACAGGGAACTATGGCTACACCTTC. This gives the protein CASSHEPTGNYGYTF.

The genes are TRBV7-2 and TRBJ2-7; 7 bases are a match to TRBD1. Per the germline V gene, CDR1 is SGHTA and CDR2 is FQGNSA. The V segment lost 1 base and the J segment 2 bases; nucleotides outside the gene matches: 5. The CDR3 runs 15 residues. Here the CDR3 reads CASSLGWDSTYEQYF. CDR3 DNA: TGTGCCAGCAGCTTAGGATGGGACAGCACCTACGAGCAGTACTTC.

This clone was found a few times. This rearrangement joins TRBV27 to TRBJ1-6; no firm D call. The length of the CDR3 is 14 residues. Germline CDR1 and CDR2: MNHEY and SMNVEV (reference sequence). V lost 0 bases and J lost 10, with 10 bases in between. This CDR3 reads CASSLSTSRSPLHF. In DNA form, the CDR3 reads TGTGCCAGCAGTTTATCGACTAGTAGATCACCCCTCCACTTT.

This chain links TRBV9 with TRBJ2-1; TRBD2 is a possible D gene (5 bases). Germline V gives CDR1 SGDLS, CDR2 YYNGEE. Trimming cost V 4 bases and J 4 bases, with 9 bases left between them. The CDR3 has 13 amino acids. CDR3 nucleotides: TGTGCCAGCAGCTTTGGGGAGTACAATGAGCAGTTCTTC. Residues: CASSFGEYNEQFF.

Comments on this clone: Other nucleotide sequences from this sample produce the same CDR3. V usage is TRBV9 and J usage is TRBJ2-3, with 11 positions matching TRBD2. J gave up 1 base and V 2 bases, and 0 bases lay outside the gene matches. The CDR3 loop spans 15 amino acids. Germline-derived CDR1 and CDR2 are SGDLS and YYNGEE. CDR3 coding DNA: TGTGCCAGCAGCGTGGGACTAGCGGGCACAGATACGCAGTATTTT. It encodes CASSVGLAGTDTQYF.

The rearrangement uses TRBV7-2 and TRBJ2-5, with TRBD2 as a possible D gene (5 bases). Trimming removed 5 bases at V and 10 bases at J, with 23 bases between. Germline CDR1 and CDR2: SGHTA and FQGNSA. The CDR3 is 15 residues long. DNA of the CDR3: TGTGCCAGCAGCGCCATGGGATTCGGGAAGAGGGTCCAGTACTTC. Protein sequence: CASSAMGFGKRVQYF.

The sample holds a few counts of this clone. This chain joins TRBV2 and TRBJ2-5; possible D gene TRBD2, 5 bases. This CDR3 comprises 14 residues. With 4 bases removed from V and 1 base from J, the gap between germline ends came to 10 bases. Germline V gene sequence: CDR1 SNHLY, CDR2 FYNNEI. CDR3 in amino acids: CASSGGRSQETQYF. For the CDR3, the DNA is TGTGCCAGCAGTGGAGGGCGGAGCCAAGAGACCCAGTACTTC.

The J gene is TRBJ2-7, the V gene TRBV9; D perhaps matches TRBD1 (5 bases). The V and J ends lost 3 bases and 4 bases respectively, with 11 bases between them. The length of the CDR3 is 13 residues. Germline V lookup: CDR1 SGDLS, CDR2 YYNGEE. The CDR3, as DNA: TGTGCCAGCAGCGAAACAACAGGTTACGAGCAGTACTTC. This gives the protein CASSETTGYEQYF.

This clone was counted a few times. The V gene is TRBV5-1, the J gene TRBJ1-4; 7 bases line up with TRBD1. Per the germline V gene, CDR1 is SGHRS and CDR2 is YFSETQ. V was pared by 6 bases and J by 5 bases, with 10 bases of the junction left unmatched. This CDR3 has 15 residues. The CDR3 sequence: CASTTRTGSNEKLFF. The DNA for the CDR3 is TGCGCCAGCACCACCCGGACAGGCTCAAATGAAAAACTGTTTTTT.

This clone has a handful of counts. V usage is TRBV7-2 and J usage is TRBJ2-7; D may be TRBD2 (6 bases). With 5 bases removed from V and 1 base from J, the gap between germline ends came to 18 bases. This CDR3 region has 16 residues. In germline, CDR1 is SGHTA, CDR2 FQGNSA. This CDR3 reads CASSPKDDGGSYEQYF. The CDR3 DNA reads TGTGCCAGCAGCCCCAAAGACGACGGAGGGTCCTACGAGCAGTACTTC.

This chain links TRBV7-6 with TRBJ2-7; perhaps TRBD1 as D (6 bases). CDR1 is SGHVS, CDR2 FNYEAQ, per germline. The CDR3 is 13 residues long. The V end was cut by 6 bases, the J end by 0 bases, with 9 bases between. The CDR3, as DNA: TGTGCCAGCAGTTGGGACAACTCCTACGAGCAGTACTTC. Translation gives CASSWDNSYEQYF. Based on the CDR3 plus reference TRBV7-6 and TRBJ2-7, the full variable domain is GAGVSQSPRYKVTKRGQDVALRCDPISGHVSLYWYRQALGQGPEFLTYFNYEAQQDKSGLPNDRFSAERPEGSISTLTIQRTEQRDSAMYRCASSWDNSYEQYFGPGTRLTVT.

The chain joins TRBV6-6 to TRBJ1-5; TRBD1 matches at 7 bases. Trimming cost V 0 bases and J 3 bases; bases outside gene matches: 2. The CDR3 totals 15 residues. Germline V CDR1 and CDR2: MNHNY, SVGAGI (reference sequence). This CDR3 is CASSYSGTANQPQHF. The CDR3 DNA sequence: TGTGCCAGCAGTTACTCGGGGACAGCCAATCAGCCCCAGCATTTT.

The chain combines TRBV5-1 with TRBJ1-2, with TRBD1 as a possible D gene (5 bases). Germline CDR1 SGHRS, CDR2 YFSETQ. This CDR3 region has 15 residues. V lost 0 bases, J lost 4 bases, and 13 bases lay in between. The CDR3 DNA reads TGCGCCAGCAGCTTGGTACGGGGGGATTCCTATGGCTACACCTTC. This codes for CASSLVRGDSYGYTF.

This clone was seen once. This CDR3 reads CASSPRTGYEQYF. The DNA of the CDR3 is TGTGCCAGCAGCCCCAGGACGGGATACGAGCAGTACTTC. The chain links TRBV14 to TRBJ2-7; the D gene is possibly TRBD2 (5 bases). Germline V gives CDR1 SGHDN, CDR2 FVKESK. The CDR3 contains 13 residues. V shed 4 bases and J shed 4 bases, with 11 bases lying between them.

The chain recombines TRBV6-5 with TRBJ2-3; TRBD1 matches 7 bases. There are 15 residues in the CDR3. V dropped 2 bases and J dropped 1; count of bases not matched to a gene: 3. CDR1 and CDR2 from the germline V gene are MNHEY and SVGAGI. CDR3 region: CASSYTGDGTDTQYF. CDR3 DNA: TGTGCCAGCAGTTACACAGGGGATGGCACAGATACGCAGTATTTT.

This clone appeared once. The V and J genes are TRBV10-3 and TRBJ2-7; 8 bases agree with TRBD1. J gave up 1 base and V 4 bases, and 12 bases lay outside the gene matches. This CDR3 region has 17 residues. The germline gives CDR1 ENHRY, CDR2 SYGVKD. CDR3 sequence reads: CAISGRVGQGASYEQYF. In DNA, the CDR3 is TGTGCCATCAGTGGGAGGGTAGGGCAGGGGGCATCCTACGAGCAGTACTTC.

J is TRBJ1-4 and V is TRBV7-2; possible D gene TRBD1, 6 bases. This CDR3 spans 15 amino acids. Trimming pared 1 base from V and 6 bases from J, leaving 12 bases between. Germline-derived CDR1 and CDR2 are SGHTA and FQGNSA. CDR3 coding DNA: TGTGCCAGCAGCTTAGGGTTAGGGGGTTATGAAAAACTGTTTTTT. Protein product: CASSLGLGGYEKLFF.

The chain recombines TRBV5-6 with TRBJ2-7; the match to TRBD2 covers 7 bases. The CDR3 covers 14 residues. The germline CDR1 and CDR2 sequences are SGHDT and YYEEEE. V shed 0 bases and J 2 bases; nucleotides not matched to a gene: 2. CDR3 protein: CASSLAAGPYEQYF. As DNA, the CDR3 is TGTGCCAGCAGCTTGGCAGCGGGGCCCTACGAGCAGTACTTC.

This chain links TRBV10-3 with TRBJ2-7; weak D call: TRBD1 (5 bases). Trimming removed 4 bases at V and 1 base at J, with 11 bases between. Germline lookup yields CDR1 ENHRY and CDR2 SYGVKD. This CDR3 has 14 amino acids. CDR3 DNA: TGTGCCATCAGTGCAGGGAAGGGATCCTACGAGCAGTACTTC. Translation gives CAISAGKGSYEQYF.

The chain combines TRBV5-1 with TRBJ1-6, with D possibly TRBD1 on 5 matching bases. Germline values: CDR1 SGHRS, CDR2 YFSETQ. The CDR3 covers 13 residues. V was cut by 2 bases and J by 12 bases, with 12 bases left in between. The DNA of the CDR3 is TGCGCCAGCAGCTTCCCAGACAGTGGACCCCTCCACTTT. This encodes CASSFPDSGPLHF.

The V call is TRBV7-6, the J call TRBJ2-1; D is uncertain. This CDR3 spans 15 amino acids. The V gene lost 0 bases and the J gene lost 3 bases, with 9 bases spanning the gap. Per the germline V gene, CDR1 is SGHVS and CDR2 is FNYEAQ. The CDR3: CASSLAAGSYNEQFF. The CDR3 DNA is TGTGCCAGCAGCTTAGCGGCAGGTAGCTACAATGAGCAGTTCTTC.

V gene TRBV4-3 combines with J gene TRBJ1-5, with 7 nucleotides matching TRBD1. The CDR3 is 17 residues long. Germline V gene sequence: CDR1 LGHNA, CDR2 YSLEER. The V gene end was trimmed by 0 bases and the J gene end by 4 bases; junction bases not matched to a gene: 9. The CDR3 DNA reads as TGCGCCAGCAGCCAAGACAGGGGGATTGGTAGGAATCAGCCCCAGCATTTT. Translated: CASSQDRGIGRNQPQHF.

This chain links TRBV7-6 with TRBJ1-2, with 9 nucleotides matching TRBD1. The CDR3 is made up of 13 amino acids. Germline CDR1 reads SGHVS; CDR2 reads FNYEAQ. With 5 bases clipped from V and 4 bases from J, the junction kept 2 bases outside the gene matches. CDR3 in amino acids: CASSPGQGYGYTF. The CDR3 region has the DNA TGTGCCAGCAGCCCGGGACAGGGCTATGGCTACACCTTC.

As regards this clone: A junction end diverges from the germline sequence, so it may reflect a read error. V and J are TRBV5-6 and TRBJ1-6; no reliable D call. From germline, CDR1 is SGHDT and CDR2 YYEEEE. This CDR3 contains 16 residues. The CDR3, as DNA: TGTGCCAGCAGTACGAGGGAATGGTACTATAATTCACCCCTCAACTTT. Protein: CASSTREWYYNSPLNF. Variable domain in full (rest from reference TRBV5-6 and TRBJ1-6): DAGVTQSPTHLIKTRGQQVTLRCSPKSGHDTVSWYQQALGQGPQFIFQYYEEEERQRGNFPDRFSGHQFPNYSSELNVNALLLGDSALYLCASSTREWYYNSPLNFGNGTRLTVT.